This TCR beta chain was found in a study of shared clonotypes between healthy human individuals. Whole-study context: Each donor's CD8 memory used one plate, CD8 naive two, each CD4 subset three. Study findings and constraints: Non-shared clonotypes had lower generation probabilities than clonotypes shared by all four sorted-subset donors.

Repertoires were generated with immunoSEQ multiplex PCR, while TCRdb's copy carries only in-frame clones and drops some. The profile covers around 580,000 clones, with 98% appearing a single time and 0.25% to 0.35% taken by the ten largest. Comments on this clone: What it recognizes is unknown.

Trimming pared 2 bases from V and 8 bases from J, leaving 10 bases between. CDR3 length: 13 residues. Germline V lookup: CDR1 MDHEN, CDR2 SYDVKM. It was CD45RO-negative cells, positively selected for CCR7, that made up naive CD8 cells, with terminally differentiated effector memory CD45RA+ cells excluded. The sample was naive CD8+ T cells sorted from blood. This receptor was taken from a man aged 30 to 45 in good health. The rearrangement joins TRBV28 to TRBJ2-1; D is uncertain. This chain's CDR3 is CASSLMGGDEQFF. The CDR3 DNA sequence: TGTGCCAGCAGTTTAATGGGCGGCGATGAGCAGTTCTTC.